Shown below are 22 T cell receptor beta chains from a single sample sequenced in a study of T cell repertoires in cytomegalovirus infection. TCRdb passed the reads through MiXCR, listing each CDR3 protein once. The table records just under 500,000 distinct CDR3 sequences, 30% to 35% of them present only once. Their antigens remain unidentified. Source: cultured PBMCs, taken from culture after CMV antigen stimulation. Receptor source: a human donor in good health (CMV status not recorded). Some clones in this sample may be carry-over from other donors' samples.

This clonotype was picked up many times. The chain couples TRBV6-2 or TRBV6-3 to TRBJ1-4; D gene ambiguous. Per the germline V gene, CDR1 is MNHEY and CDR2 is SVGEGT. V was trimmed by 6 bases and J by 6 bases, leaving 14 bases between them. The CDR3 runs 14 residues. The DNA for the CDR3 is TGTGCCAGCAGCGAAGTTATGGAGGATGAAAAACTGTTTTTT. This sequence encodes CASSEVMEDEKLFF.

The sample holds many counts of this clonotype. The gene calls are TRBV6-5 and TRBJ1-2; no reliable D call. Trimming left V 0 bases short and J 4 bases short, with 18 bases between. In germline, CDR1 is MNHEY, CDR2 SVGAGI. CDR3 length equals 17 residues. The CDR3 DNA is TGTGCCAGCAGTTACTCGGGCGGGTCGTCAAGCGGCTATGGCTACACCTTC. Translation: CASSYSGGSSSGYGYTF.

The V and J genes are TRBV28 and TRBJ1-5; 9 nucleotides align to TRBD1. CDR1 is MDHEN, CDR2 SYDVKM, per germline. V was clipped by 5 bases and J by 6 bases; unmatched bases: 11. The length of the CDR3 is 16 residues. The CDR3 coding sequence is TGTGCCAGCAGTACCTTTCGGGACAGGGTTTTTCAGCCCCAGCATTTT. Translating it yields CASSTFRDRVFQPQHF.

The V and J genes are TRBV10-3 and TRBJ1-6; no definite D call. This CDR3 comprises 13 residues. The germline CDR1 and CDR2 sequences are ENHRY and SYGVKD. Between the trimmed V and J ends, which lost 2 bases and 7 bases, there was a span of 6 bases. CDR3 DNA sequence: TGTGCCATCAGTGAGCTGTGGAATTCACCCCTCCACTTT. This sequence encodes CAISELWNSPLHF.

The table lists this clonotype with a few counts. The rearrangement uses TRBV12-3 or TRBV12-4 and TRBJ1-5; no definite D call. The germline V and J ends were trimmed by 7 bases and 6 bases, with 13 bases remaining between them. The CDR3 spans 13 residues. The CDR3 loop is CASTLVQGQPQHF. The CDR3, as DNA: TGTGCCAGCACCCTGGTCCAAGGTCAGCCCCAGCATTTT.

This clonotype has a count of ten or more. The chain has TRBV7-2 and TRBJ2-3; 7 bases match TRBD2. Germline-derived CDR1 and CDR2 are SGHTA and FQGNSA. Trimming took 1 base from V and 4 from J; bases not matched to a gene: 2. This CDR3 has 14 amino acids. This CDR3 reads CASSLGGRSDTQYF. As DNA, the CDR3 is TGTGCCAGCAGCTTAGGCGGGAGATCAGATACGCAGTATTTT. Complete variable domain (other parts from reference TRBV7-2 and TRBJ2-3): GAGVSQSPSNKVTEKGKDVELRCDPISGHTALYWYRQSLGQGLEFLIYFQGNSAPDKSGLPSDRFSAERTGGSVSTLTIQRTQQEDSAVYLCASSLGGRSDTQYFGPGTRLTVL.

The V and J genes are TRBV29-1 and TRBJ2-1, with D tentatively TRBD1 or TRBD2 (5 bases each). The V end lost 7 bases, the J end lost 5 bases, and 15 bases lay between the germline ends. CDR3 length: 13 residues. Germline V gives CDR1 SQVTM, CDR2 ANQGSEA. CDR3: CSGVLWGNNEQFF. Here the CDR3 DNA reads TGCAGCGGGGTTCTTTGGGGGAACAATGAGCAGTTCTTC.

The chain links TRBV3-1 to TRBJ2-1; D gene uncertain. The V end lost 0 bases, the J end lost 10 bases, and 19 bases lay between the germline ends. CDR3 length equals 16 residues. The germline gives CDR1 LGHDT, CDR2 YNNKEL (reference sequence). CDR3 in amino acids: CASSQDWVSPCPEQFF. The CDR3 coding sequence is TGTGCCAGCAGCCAAGATTGGGTCTCCCCCTGCCCAGAGCAGTTCTTC.

In this sample, this clonotype turned up a few times. This chain links TRBV28 with TRBJ2-3; D remains unclear. Germline loops: CDR1 MDHEN, CDR2 SYDVKM. This CDR3 region has 14 residues. V lost 6 bases, J lost 0 bases, and 10 bases lay in between. The CDR3 coding sequence is TGTGCCAGCAGATCCCTAGTCAGCACAGATACGCAGTATTTT. Translated, it gives CASRSLVSTDTQYF.

The CDR3 here is CASSYSRVGLYEQYV. The CDR3 DNA follows: TGTGCCAGCAGTTACTCGAGGGTAGGACTCTACGAGCAGTACGTC. The J gene is TRBJ2-7, the V gene TRBV6-2 or TRBV6-3, with a possible D match to TRBD2 (5 bases). The CDR3 covers 15 residues. V lost 0 bases to trimming and J lost 3 bases, with 12 bases between them. CDR1 is MNHEY, CDR2 SVGEGT, per germline.

The rearrangement uses TRBV28 and TRBJ2-7; TRBD1 matches 9 bases. The CDR3 loop spans 15 amino acids. Germline-derived CDR1 and CDR2 are MDHEN and SYDVKM. After removal of 1 base from V and 5 bases from J, the junction contained 6 bases not matched to a gene. CDR3 sequence reads: CASSLSGQGRDEQYF. DNA of the CDR3: TGTGCCAGCAGTTTATCGGGACAGGGTCGGGACGAGCAGTACTTC.

This clonotype was recorded a few times. The V call is TRBV27, the J call TRBJ2-7, with a tentative D call TRBD2 (5 bases). The V end lost 3 bases, the J end lost 2 bases, and 8 bases lay between the germline ends. Germline-derived CDR1 and CDR2 are MNHEY and SMNVEV (reference sequence). CDR3 length equals 13 residues. The CDR3 nucleotides read TGTGCCAGCAGTTTGGTCGGGGCCTACGAGCAGTACTTC. It yields the protein CASSLVGAYEQYF.

The rearrangement uses TRBV28 and TRBJ2-5, with D tentatively TRBD2 (6 bases). This CDR3 is built from 17 residues. V was pared by 4 bases and J by 1 base, with 19 bases between. Germline V gene data show CDR1 as MDHEN and CDR2 as SYDVKM. CDR3 loop: CASSSGGTRRPQETQYF. Written as DNA, the CDR3 is TGTGCCAGCAGTTCCGGAGGGACGCGACGCCCCCAAGAGACCCAGTACTTC.

The chain uses TRBV19 and TRBJ2-1; 9 nucleotides match TRBD1. The CDR3 loop spans 19 amino acids. The V gene's germline CDR1 is LNHDA and CDR2 SQIVND (reference sequence). The V gene end was trimmed by 1 base and the J gene end by 0 bases; junction bases not matched to a gene: 10. The CDR3 region is CASSIAPGTGMSSYNEQFF. The CDR3 coding sequence is TGTGCCAGTAGTATAGCCCCCGGGACAGGGATGAGCTCCTACAATGAGCAGTTCTTC. The whole variable domain, remainder taken from reference TRBV19 and TRBJ2-1, is DGGITQSPKYLFRKEGQNVTLSCEQNLNHDAMYWYRQDPGQGLRLIYYSQIVNDFQKGDIAEGYSVSREKKESFPLTVTSAQKNPTAFYLCASSIAPGTGMSSYNEQFFGPGTRLTVL.

This chain connects TRBV2 to TRBJ1-5, with no clear D. The CDR3 length is 12 residues. V was cut by 3 bases and J by 11 bases, with 11 bases left in between. Per the germline V gene, CDR1 is SNHLY and CDR2 is FYNNEI. CDR3 nucleotide sequence: TGTGCCAGCAGTGATCCCTTGGCGACCCAGCATTTT. Its translation: CASSDPLATQHF. Supplemented by reference TRBV2 and TRBJ1-5, the full variable domain reads EPEVTQTPSHQVTQMGQEVILRCVPISNHLYFYWYRQILGQKVEFLVSFYNNEISEKSEIFDDQFSVERPDGSNFTLKIRSTKLEDSAMYFCASSDPLATQHFGDGTRLSIL.

Many counts were recorded for this clonotype. The chain combines TRBV6-2 or TRBV6-3 with TRBJ2-3, with D maybe TRBD1 (6 bases). The germline CDR1 and CDR2 sequences are MNHEY and SVGEGT. With 8 bases removed from V and 0 bases from J, the gap between germline ends came to 15 bases. This CDR3 spans 15 amino acids. The CDR3 region has the DNA TGTGCCAGCCCCCCAGAGAGGGGGAGCACAGATACGCAGTATTTT. Amino acids: CASPPERGSTDTQYF.

For the CDR3, the DNA is TGTGCCAGCAGCTTGGCCCAACGGGAGAAAGGCTACAATGAGCAGTTCTTC. Translation: CASSLAQREKGYNEQFF. The chain uses TRBV5-4 and TRBJ2-1; a possible D gene is TRBD2 (6 bases). The CDR3 runs to 17 residues. From germline, CDR1 is SGHNT and CDR2 YYREEE (reference sequence). V lost 0 bases to trimming and J lost 3 bases, with 16 bases between them.

This clonotype was observed at least ten times. The chain couples TRBV28 to TRBJ1-4, with D possibly TRBD1 on 6 matching bases. The V gene lost 7 bases and the J gene lost 3 bases, with 12 bases spanning the gap. Germline V gene data show CDR1 as MDHEN and CDR2 as SYDVKM. The CDR3 is 14 amino acids. The CDR3 sequence: CASTNGQPNEKLFF. In nucleotides, the CDR3 is TGTGCCAGCACCAACGGACAGCCTAATGAAAAACTGTTTTTT.

This sequence joins TRBV6-2 or TRBV6-3 and TRBJ1-5; unclear D gene. The CDR3 consists of 13 residues. Germline values: CDR1 MNHEY, CDR2 SVGEGT. Trimming removed 0 bases at V and 6 bases at J, with 6 bases between. The chain's CDR3 is CASSYSSVQPQHF. CDR3 nucleotides: TGTGCCAGCAGTTACTCGTCCGTTCAGCCCCAGCATTTT.

CDR3 residues: CAIREGLAGVADTQYF. The CDR3 nucleotides are TGTGCCATCAGAGAGGGACTAGCGGGAGTAGCAGATACGCAGTATTTT. The rearrangement joins TRBV10-3 to TRBJ2-3, with 14 bases identical to TRBD2. In germline, CDR1 is ENHRY, CDR2 SYGVKD. The CDR3 spans 16 residues. V was pared by 6 bases and J by 4 bases, with 6 bases of the junction left unmatched.

This clonotype has more than one count but fewer than ten. The rearrangement links TRBV11-2 to TRBJ1-6, with a tentative D call TRBD1 (6 bases). The germline V and J ends were trimmed by 2 bases and 7 bases, with 9 bases remaining between them. Germline CDR1 is SGHAT and CDR2 is FQNNGV. The CDR3 sequence is 14 residues long. The CDR3 nucleotides are TGTGCCAGCAGCTTACCGGGGGCGAATTCACCCCTCCACTTT. Translated, it gives CASSLPGANSPLHF.

This clonotype was seen once. V gene TRBV4-1 combines with J gene TRBJ2-3; D gene uncertain. Trimming left V 1 base short and J 2 bases short, with 10 bases between. Germline lookup yields CDR1 MGHRA and CDR2 YSYEKL. The CDR3 runs 15 residues. CDR3 amino acids: CASSQGLVLTDTQYF. The CDR3 DNA reads as TGCGCCAGCAGCCAAGGATTGGTGCTCACAGATACGCAGTATTTT.